The clone carrying this T cell receptor (beta chain) has ten or more counts. No antigen is known for it. Regarding time point: persistent/refractory GD, antithyroid drugs over 5 years with positive TRAb. PBMC-derived RNA was used for the TCR library. Arm-PCR of CDR3 regions with iRepertoire HTBI primers generated TCR beta libraries. TCRdb reprocessed the multiplex PCR reads with MiXCR, giving one entry per CDR3 protein. The top ten hold more than 13% of the sample, which has roughly 400,000 distinct CDR3 sequences, around 23% seen once. This specimen belongs to a study of regulatory T cells in long-lasting Graves disease. The study's findings and limits: Persistent Graves' patients showed reduced TCR diversity versus newly diagnosed patients. Peripheral blood, not thyroid tissue, was the sole material studied.

Sequencing was performed on peripheral blood mononuclear cells (PBMCs), taken when the disease was refractory, from a patient treated with antithyroid drugs. The source is a female donor with Graves disease.

The CDR3 coding sequence is TGTGCCAGCAGCTTAGGCGGACAGGCCAACACTGAAGCTTTCTTT. Amino acid sequence: CASSLGGQANTEAFF. The rearrangement joins TRBV7-9 to TRBJ1-1; 7 nucleotides line up with TRBD1. With 1 base clipped from V and 2 bases from J, the junction kept 4 bases outside the gene matches. Germline CDR1 reads SEHNR; CDR2 reads FQNEAQ (reference sequence). The CDR3 runs 15 residues.